This T cell receptor (beta chain) was profiled in a study of blood T cell repertoires in COVID-19. Study as a whole: There were acute and convalescent COVID-19 samples, and they came from the United States, Italy and Spain.

Participants' reported clinical history set cohort assignment. Some clones are missing from TCRdb's copy, which holds only in-frame ones; the method was immunoSEQ multiplex PCR. The data contain approximately 170,000 clones, around 78% of them singletons. Sequenced: PBMCs or T cells enriched from blood (not recorded which). The clonotype originates from a woman aged 50 to 60 who had recovered from COVID-19.

The CDR3 coding sequence is TGCGCCAGCAGAGGGGGGGACCCCGAAAAACCACATTTT. Translated, it gives CASRGGDPEKPHF. The genes are TRBV10-1 and TRBJ1-5, with D possibly TRBD1 on 6 matching bases. The germline V gene encodes CDR1 WNHNN and CDR2 SYGVQD (reference sequence). Trimming removed 6 bases from V and 16 bases from J, with 22 bases in between. The CDR3 loop spans 13 amino acids.